Sequencing of this T cell receptor beta chain was carried out in a study of blood T cell repertoires in COVID-19. Study background: The samples span acute and convalescent COVID-19 from the United States, Italy and Spain.

Sequencing was performed with immunoSEQ multiplex PCR; in TCRdb, only in-frame clones are kept and a portion is missing. The sample contains 300,000 to 350,000 clones, about 90% of which appear only once. Germline V gives CDR1 SEHNR, CDR2 FQNEAQ (reference sequence). The CDR3 contains 15 residues. Trimming removed 5 bases from V and 4 bases from J, with 17 bases in between. Individuals aged roughly 18 to 95 years were recruited from 24 US areas. Recovered participants had two consecutive negative NP/OP PCR tests, healthcare professional clearance, or symptom resolution. The sample taken for sequencing was PBMCs or T cells enriched from blood (not recorded which). This receptor was taken from a man aged 25-45 years who had recovered from COVID-19. The chain employs TRBV7-9 and TRBJ2-5; D might be TRBD2 (6 bases). The chain's CDR3 is CASSPTVGGTETQYF. The CDR3 DNA follows: TGTGCCAGCAGCCCGACAGTGGGGGGTACAGAGACCCAGTACTTC.